This T cell receptor beta chain was captured in a study of CD8+ T cells in alopecia areata (dated by TCRdb to about 2018). With regard to the full study: The treated patients, all with moderate-to-severe alopecia areata, were enrolled in an open-label pilot trial of oral tofacitinib given at 5 to 10 mg twice daily. Amplification of TCRbeta CDR3 regions was done by immunoSEQ multiplex PCR using 35 Vbeta forward primers and 13 Jbeta reverse primers. In treated patients, disease severity was measured using the SALT score, which gives the percentage of scalp surface area affected. Clonality in the scalp was compared among normal scalp (n=4), patchy alopecia areata scalp (n=8), and alopecia totalis/universalis scalp (n=8). Patients stayed on tofacitinib for 6 to 18 months and then had 6 months of follow-up off drug so that delayed response and recurrence could be assessed. Biopsies were taken from tofacitinib-treated patients at baseline and again at 4 and 24 weeks into treatment, and several of those patients also had a later scalp biopsy. RNA was obtained with the PAXgene miRNA kit for fixed scalp, the miRNeasy kit for PBMCs, and the RNeasy kit for mouse skin. Scalp tissue and sorted CD4+ and CD8+ peripheral blood T cells from patchy and totalis/universalis alopecia areata patients and from healthy controls were covered by human TCRbeta sequencing. High-throughput TCRbeta sequencing was used to examine T cell clonal expansion in alopecia areata in both the C3H/HeJ mouse model and human patients.

Summary of the overall study and its limitations: Unlike mouse skin, which is dominated by gammadelta T cells, normal human skin has resident alphabeta T cells that are also sequenced, and this complicates analysis of the scalp TCR repertoire. Because the treated cohort was small and included a single nonresponder, larger studies are needed to assess links between baseline CD8+ expansion and response. Tofacitinib significantly lowered scalp clonality and the number of expanded CD8+ clones among the top 100 scalp clones. Higher clonality and more expanded CD8+ clones were observed in lesional scalp than in normal scalp, particularly in alopecia totalis/universalis, a finding suggestive of antigenic drive. TCR sequences shared between patients were less clear than in mice, possibly partly because of HLA diversity in the patient population. Many expanded lesional clones were found to persist in scalp and blood during tofacitinib treatment, and relapse after treatment cessation may be partly explained by this persistence.

Trimming removed 2 bases from V and 8 bases from J, leaving 14 bases between the germline ends. Including the terminal cysteine and phenylalanine, the CDR3 comprises 14 residues. Of all the DNA, just the CDR3 is kept, 42 bases in frame from base 1. For CDR1 and CDR2, the germline V gene lists SGHDT and YYEEEE. This clone has just a few counts. Its recognized antigen is unknown. Base qualities were left out, and no much larger clone turns up one base away. The method behind the library was the immunoSEQ multiplex PCR assay. For TCR sequencing, RNA was extracted from every sample and reverse transcribed into cDNA to serve as template. SuperScript III was used for first-strand cDNA synthesis, primed with a 2:1 mix of oligo-dT and random hexamers. A synthetic immune receptor repertoire was used to gauge amplification bias, and whatever bias remained was removed computationally. The study's own analysis went as follows. After raw reads were preprocessed to remove errors, the CDR3 was defined following IMGT conventions as running from the conserved cysteine to phenylalanine. Clonality was computed by normalizing Shannon entropy by log2 of the number of productive unique TCRs and subtracting the result from 1. CD4 or CD8 identity of scalp clones was inferred by cross-referencing scalp TCRbeta sequences with sorted blood CD4 and CD8 repertoires. In its TCRdb copy, this immuneACCESS table keeps in-frame sequences only and misses some clones. Where compared with another copy, unresolved V genes explain less than half of these, and the others have no known cause. That table supplies the V and J calls and clone size; D and trimming were determined from the DNA. For this sample the table gives 90,000 to 130,000 clones, of which around 50% were detected only once. The ten largest clonotypes hold 10% to 15% of the sample.

The intended sense of this specimen's time point label: 24 weeks on oral tofacitinib. The sample's treatment or condition label, decoded: oral pan-JAK inhibitor, 5-10 mg twice daily. From alopecia areata patients, peripheral blood was collected along with lesional scalp punch biopsies. PBMCs were isolated by density centrifugation and stained for CD3, CD4 and CD8, and CD4+ and CD8+ T cells were sorted on a FACSAria. The clonotype comes from a human donor with alopecia areata. The chain links TRBV5-6 with TRBJ2-1; no D gene call is confident. The starting material was CD8+ T cells sorted from blood, obtained at week 24, from a patient treated with tofacitinib. In nucleotides, the sequence is TGTGCCAGCAGCTTAGCGCCGGGTAAAGATGAGCAGTTCTTC. The translation is CASSLAPGKDEQFF.